The 4 T cell receptor beta chains below all came from one sample that was sequenced in a study of cytomegalovirus exposure and HLA in healthy donors. A multiplex PCR was run with 60 Vbeta primers and 13 Jbeta primers. Clones were read by immunoSEQ multiplex PCR, and TCRdb kept only the in-frame ones, dropping some. The table includes 200,000 to 250,000 clones, 82% detected once. The sequencing sample was made of PBMCs. These receptor sequences come from a woman in her 40s in good health and CMV-seropositive.

The J gene is TRBJ1-2, the V gene TRBV7-3, with D perhaps matching TRBD1 (5 bases). The CDR3 is 16 amino acids. Germline V CDR1 and CDR2: SGHTA, FQGTGA. Trimming took 1 base from V and 6 from J, leaving 18 bases between them. This CDR3 reads CASSLISGAGRNGYTF. In DNA form, the CDR3 reads TGTGCCAGCAGCTTAATCAGTGGGGCTGGTAGGAATGGCTACACCTTC.

The chain joins TRBV21-1 to TRBJ1-1; TRBD1, the table's D call, lacks a check against the DNA. TRBV21-1 is labeled a pseudogene. This CDR3 is built from 15 residues. This CDR3 is CASSKRTGLNTEAFF. The CDR3, as DNA: TGTGCCAGCAGCAAACGGACAGGGCTGAACACTGAAGCTTTCTTT.

The chain carries TRBV9 and TRBJ2-5; 9 bases line up with TRBD2. Losses at the gene ends were 3 bases for V and 7 bases for J; bases not matched to a gene: 4. This CDR3 is 13 amino acids long. Germline loops: CDR1 SGDLS, CDR2 YYNGEE. The CDR3 protein is CASSGLADVTQYF. The DNA for the CDR3 is TGTGCCAGCAGCGGACTAGCGGATGTGACCCAGTACTTC.

The chain links TRBV30 to TRBJ2-7; 8 bases line up with TRBD1. Germline V CDR1 and CDR2: GTSNPN, SVGIG (reference sequence). J gave up 5 bases and V 0 bases, and 3 bases lay outside the gene matches. The CDR3 is 13 residues long. CDR3 in amino acids: CAWSVQGGHEQYF. For the CDR3, the DNA is TGTGCCTGGAGTGTACAGGGGGGCCACGAGCAGTACTTC.